This T cell receptor (beta chain) was recovered during a study of blood T cell repertoires in COVID-19. In the study overall: Donors in the United States, Italy and Spain gave samples during acute or convalescent COVID-19.

Repertoires were generated with immunoSEQ multiplex PCR, while TCRdb's copy carries only in-frame clones and drops some. The table lists 150,000 to 200,000 clones, roughly 85% of them singletons. The CDR3 runs 13 residues. From germline, CDR1 is WNHNN and CDR2 SYGVQD (reference sequence). Trimming shortened V by 3 bases and J by 7 bases, and 9 bases separated the two germline ends. Sequenced input: peripheral blood. The TCR sequence derives from a man aged 50 to 60 with active or convalescent COVID-19. V gene TRBV10-1 combines with J gene TRBJ1-4; D is possibly TRBD1 (5 bases). The chain's CDR3 is CASSDRAGEKLFF. In nucleotides, the CDR3 is TGCGCCAGCAGTGACAGGGCTGGTGAAAAACTGTTTTTT.